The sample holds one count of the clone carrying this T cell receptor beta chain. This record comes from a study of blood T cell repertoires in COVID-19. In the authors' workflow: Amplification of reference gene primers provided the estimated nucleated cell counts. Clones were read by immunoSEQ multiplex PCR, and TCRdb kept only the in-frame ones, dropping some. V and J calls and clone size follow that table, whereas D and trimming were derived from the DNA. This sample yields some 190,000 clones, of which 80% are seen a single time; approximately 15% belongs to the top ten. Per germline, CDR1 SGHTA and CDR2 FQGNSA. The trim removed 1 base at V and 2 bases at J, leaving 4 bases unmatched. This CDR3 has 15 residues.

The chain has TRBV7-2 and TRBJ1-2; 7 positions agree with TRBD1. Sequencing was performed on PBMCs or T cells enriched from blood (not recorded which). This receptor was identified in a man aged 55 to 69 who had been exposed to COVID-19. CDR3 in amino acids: CASSLEDRPNYGYTF. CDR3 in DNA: TGTGCCAGCAGCTTAGAGGACAGGCCCAACTATGGCTACACCTTC.